The 21 T cell receptor beta chains presented below share a single source sample, sequenced in a study of vaccination and CD4 T cells after COVID-19. Oncomine TCR Beta short-read sequencing was applied to DNA from cultured CD4+ T cells. TCRdb reprocessed the PCR reads with MiXCR, giving one entry per CDR3 protein. The profile shows about 14,000 distinct CDR3 sequences, under 65% of them singletons. As for treatment: approximately 10-day PBMC culture with coronavirus spike peptide pools or control peptides (ViraFEST assay). These receptors' targets are unknown. The sequenced sample consisted of CD4+ T cells from blood, cultured in vitro. The receptor source for this set is a human donor who had recovered from COVID-19.

The chain recombines TRBV12-3 or TRBV12-4 with TRBJ1-2, with 7 bases fitting TRBD1. V lost 5 bases, J lost 8 bases, and 11 bases stayed unmatched. The CDR3 length is 14 residues. The CDR3 loop is CASSPRQGGGGYTF. DNA of the CDR3: TGTGCCAGCAGTCCTCGACAGGGCGGGGGGGGCTACACCTTC.

This clonotype is medium-sized within its sample. The rearrangement uses TRBV7-2 and TRBJ1-2; D ambiguous. The CDR3 is 13 residues long. Germline loops: CDR1 SGHTA, CDR2 FQGNSA. Trimming took off 5 bases at V and 9 bases at J, with 16 bases between the two ends. CDR3 protein: CASSLNSPRRYTF. The CDR3 DNA sequence: TGTGCCAGCAGCCTCAACAGCCCACGTCGCTACACCTTC. Filled out from reference TRBV7-2 and TRBJ1-2, the complete variable domain reads GAGVSQSPSNKVTEKGKDVELRCDPISGHTALYWYRQSLGQGLEFLIYFQGNSAPDKSGLPSDRFSAERTGGSVSTLTIQRTQQEDSAVYLCASSLNSPRRYTFGSGTRLTVV.

This clonotype was observed a few times. This chain links TRBV20-1 with TRBJ2-5; a weak D match, TRBD2 (5 bases). V lost 5 bases to trimming and J lost 9 bases, with 16 bases between them. CDR3 length: 12 amino acids. Germline V lookup: CDR1 DFQATT, CDR2 SNEGSKA (reference sequence). The CDR3 spells CSAVDSVMAQYF. The DNA for the CDR3 is TGCAGTGCTGTGGACTCGGTCATGGCCCAGTACTTC.

The rearrangement links TRBV6-2 or TRBV6-3 to TRBJ1-5, with D maybe TRBD1 (5 bases). The ends were cut back, 3 bases at V and 4 bases at J, with 16 bases in the middle. The length of the CDR3 is 16 residues. CDR1 and CDR2 from the germline V gene are MNHEY and SVGEGT. CDR3 sequence: CASSYLDKPGNQPQHF. CDR3 bases: TGTGCCAGCAGTTATTTGGACAAACCGGGGAATCAGCCCCAGCATTTT.

This clonotype was observed once. The chain is built from TRBV2 and TRBJ2-1, with TRBD2 as a possible D gene (5 bases). The CDR3 consists of 13 residues. Germline lookup yields CDR1 SNHLY and CDR2 FYNNEI. V shed 6 bases and J shed 16 bases, with 22 bases lying between them. The CDR3 DNA reads TGTGCCAGCAGCGACTATAAGGTACCTCGGCCATTCTTC. It encodes CASSDYKVPRPFF.

V usage is TRBV7-9 and J usage is TRBJ2-7; D possibly corresponds to TRBD2 (5 bases). The V end was cut by 4 bases, the J end by 6 bases, with 16 bases between. This CDR3 contains 14 residues. Germline values: CDR1 SEHNR, CDR2 FQNEAQ (reference sequence). This CDR3 is CASSSDYRISEQYF. The CDR3 DNA reads TGTGCCAGCAGCTCCGACTACCGGATATCCGAGCAGTACTTC.

J is TRBJ2-7 and V is TRBV21-1; the D call in the table, TRBD1, was not verified against the DNA. TRBV21-1 is reported as a pseudogene. The CDR3 spans 15 residues. The DNA for the CDR3 is TGTGCCAGCAGCGCCGGCGGGGGGATCGCCTACGAGCAGTACTTC. Residues: CASSAGGGIAYEQYF.

This clonotype appeared once. The chain couples TRBV10-2 to TRBJ1-5; no reliable D call. The CDR3 consists of 12 residues. The germline CDR1 and CDR2 sequences are WSHSY and SAAADI. Trimming took 4 bases from V and 2 from J, leaving 3 bases between them. CDR3: CASSGGNQPQHF. The CDR3 nucleotides are TGCGCCAGCAGTGGGGGCAATCAGCCCCAGCATTTT.

Only one count was recorded for this clonotype. The chain joins TRBV7-9 to TRBJ1-2; no clear D. Trimming removed 1 base from V and 6 bases from J, with 9 bases in between. Germline lookup yields CDR1 SEHNR and CDR2 FQNEAQ (reference sequence). CDR3 size: 13 residues. CDR3 amino acids: CASSLGWQDGYTF. The CDR3 nucleotides are TGTGCCAGCAGCTTAGGATGGCAGGATGGCTACACCTTC.

This chain links TRBV6-1 with TRBJ2-7; possible D gene TRBD2, 5 bases. This CDR3 is built from 14 residues. V shed 4 bases and J shed 7 bases, with 17 bases lying between them. CDR1 is MNHNS, CDR2 SASEGT, per germline. The CDR3 loop is CASSAQVDFGEQYF. Here the CDR3 DNA reads TGTGCCAGCAGTGCGCAGGTGGACTTCGGGGAGCAGTACTTC.

V usage is TRBV7-9 and J usage is TRBJ1-5; 12 bases map to TRBD1. J gave up 2 bases and V 4 bases, and 12 bases lay outside the gene matches. Germline V lookup: CDR1 SEHNR, CDR2 FQNEAQ (reference sequence). The CDR3 covers 19 residues. CDR3 amino acids: CASSSWTGTGGRGNQPQHF. CDR3 nucleotides: TGTGCCAGCAGCTCCTGGACCGGGACAGGGGGCAGAGGCAATCAGCCCCAGCATTTT.

This clonotype has a single count. The CDR3 coding sequence is TGTGCCAGCAGACCCCAAGGACAGGGAGACTCCTATGGCTACACCTTC. It is translated as CASRPQGQGDSYGYTF. The chain carries TRBV28 and TRBJ1-2, with 8 bases lining up with TRBD1. From germline, CDR1 is MDHEN and CDR2 SYDVKM. The junction had 13 bases not matched to a gene; V was cut back by 6 bases and J by 4 bases. There are 16 residues in the CDR3.

V gene TRBV20-1 combines with J gene TRBJ1-1, with unresolved D. Trimming cost V 0 bases and J 5 bases, with 13 bases left between them. This CDR3 is 14 amino acids long. Germline lookup yields CDR1 DFQATT and CDR2 SNEGSKA (reference sequence). The DNA for the CDR3 is TGCAGTGCTAGAGATAATTGGGCTCTGACTGAAGCTTTCTTT. Its translation is CSARDNWALTEAFF.

A few counts support this clonotype. The chain has TRBV12-3 or TRBV12-4 and TRBJ1-5, with D uncertain. The CDR3 has 13 residues. Trimming shortened V by 5 bases and J by 5 bases, and 10 bases separated the two germline ends. The CDR3 here is CASSPMWDQPQHF. The CDR3 DNA is TGTGCCAGCAGTCCGATGTGGGATCAGCCCCAGCATTTT.

This clonotype was seen a handful of times. The V call is TRBV6-5, the J call TRBJ2-3, with D perhaps given as TRBD1 or TRBD2 (5 bases each). The V end was cut by 2 bases, the J end by 0 bases, with 12 bases between. Germline values: CDR1 MNHEY, CDR2 SVGAGI. CDR3 length equals 16 residues. This CDR3 reads CASSYRGPSSTDTQYF. The CDR3 DNA sequence: TGTGCCAGCAGTTACCGGGGCCCCTCTAGCACAGATACGCAGTATTTT.

The chain combines TRBV20-1 with TRBJ2-5, with D possibly being TRBD1 or TRBD2 (5 bases each). Germline assignment: CDR1 DFQATT and CDR2 SNEGSKA (reference sequence). Deletions cut 0 bases from V and 5 bases from J, with 13 bases between. The CDR3 is made up of 14 amino acids. CDR3 nucleotides: TGCAGTGCTAGAGATGCCGGGGCATGGGAGACCCAGTACTTC. Amino acids: CSARDAGAWETQYF.

The chain recombines TRBV6-5 with TRBJ1-2; 11 bases map to TRBD1. Germline V lookup: CDR1 MNHEY, CDR2 SVGAGI. V trimming: 0 bases; J trimming: 4 bases; junction bases outside the gene matches: 7. This CDR3 is 17 amino acids long. For the CDR3, the DNA is TGTGCCAGCAGTTACTCAGGACAGGGGGCCTCAGGCTATGGCTACACCTTC. Translating it yields CASSYSGQGASGYGYTF.

The chain joins TRBV19 to TRBJ2-1; unclear D gene. The CDR3 has 12 residues. CDR1 and CDR2 (germline): LNHDA, SQIVND (reference sequence). The V end was cut by 5 bases, the J end by 7 bases, with 9 bases between. In DNA, the CDR3 is TGTGCCAGTAGTCTGCCCTTGAATGAGCAGTTCTTC. It yields the protein CASSLPLNEQFF.

The J gene is TRBJ2-1, the V gene TRBV2; 8 positions match TRBD2. With V trimmed by 6 bases and J by 5 bases, 12 bases remained unmatched. The germline V gene has CDR1 SNHLY and CDR2 FYNNEI. The CDR3 spans 16 residues. In DNA form, the CDR3 reads TGTGCCAGCAGCCATACCGGGACTAGTTTACACAATGAGCAGTTCTTC. This codes for CASSHTGTSLHNEQFF.

This clonotype was found a few times. The V gene is TRBV7-9, the J gene TRBJ2-1, with 8 bases matching TRBD2. V dropped 7 bases and J dropped 14; count of bases not matched to a gene: 22. CDR3 size: 16 residues. Per the germline V gene, CDR1 is SEHNR and CDR2 is FQNEAQ (reference sequence). The CDR3 nucleotides are TGTGCCAGCAACGGGGCGGGACTAGAGGGCTGGAAGAGGAAGTTCTTC. Translation: CASNGAGLEGWKRKFF.

By frequency in the sample, this clonotype is medium-sized. This CDR3 is CASRPSGTALNEQYF. CDR3 coding DNA: TGTGCCAGCAGGCCCTCCGGGACAGCTTTAAACGAGCAGTACTTC. The rearrangement uses TRBV28 and TRBJ2-7; 7 positions agree with TRBD1. The CDR3 runs 15 residues. Germline assignment: CDR1 MDHEN and CDR2 SYDVKM. J lost 5 bases, V lost 6 bases, and 13 bases had no gene match.